This T cell receptor (beta chain) emerged from a study of glioma-infiltrating T cells after dendritic cell vaccination. Turning to the study itself: Between about 2003 and 2013, patients got autologous tumor lysate-pulsed dendritic cell vaccines.

This clone has only one observation. Time point indicated: after dendritic cell vaccination, including at tumor progression/relapse. This CDR3 comprises 18 residues. Per germline, CDR1 SGHNT and CDR2 YYREEE (reference sequence). Germline trimming cut 5 bases from V and 7 bases from J; bases unmatched to any gene: 16. Up to about 2 ug genomic DNA was used for TCRB CDR3 amplification. Sequencing used immunoSEQ multiplex PCR; TCRdb keeps in-frame clones, though not all of them. The sample has 100,000 or so clones; 90% are singletons. The source was blood, collected after dendritic cell vaccination. V gene TRBV5-4 combines with J gene TRBJ2-2, with TRBD2 matching 11 bases. This clonotype was obtained from a human donor with glioblastoma. The CDR3 spells CASRAGTSGRSSHGELFF. The CDR3 nucleotides are TGTGCCAGCAGGGCCGGGACTAGCGGACGGAGTTCCCACGGGGAGCTGTTTTTT.